The rows below give T cell receptor beta chains drawn from one sample of a study of T cell responses to AZD1222 COVID-19 vaccine. Only in-frame clones appear in the TCRdb table, and some are missing; sequencing was by immunoSEQ multiplex PCR. The sample has some 200,000 clones, approximately 91% seen once; the top ten hold over 0.75%. The material was peripheral blood, obtained on day 0 of AZD1222 vaccination. Source of these receptors: an adult in good health. Each CDR3 is given with its conserved first and last residue. D genes are given only for firm matches. Size values are once, few and many counts, or a class for expanded clones, and some rows have none.

length	J	D	V	size	CDR3	DNA
17	TRBJ1-2	NA	TRBV19	NA	CASSMSGDISLYYGYTF	TGTGCCAGTAGTATGTCGGGAGACATCTCCCTTTATTATGGCTACACCTTC
15	TRBJ2-1	NA	TRBV9	NA	CASSTAGSGSEEQFF	TGTGCCAGCAGCACCGCGGGGTCCGGTTCTGAGGAGCAGTTCTTC
17	TRBJ2-1	TRBD2	TRBV11-3	NA	CASSLAIAGSSYNEQFF	TGTGCCAGCAGCTTAGCCATAGCGGGAAGCTCCTACAATGAGCAGTTCTTC
17	TRBJ2-1	NA	TRBV6-1	NA	CASSEVSGRGVKNEQFF	TGTGCCAGCAGTGAAGTGTCGGGACGAGGGGTGAAAAATGAGCAGTTCTTC
15	TRBJ1-6	NA	TRBV4-2	NA	CASSRYGGQNSPLHF	TGTGCCAGCAGCCGATACGGGGGGCAAAATTCACCCCTCCACTTT
17	TRBJ2-5	TRBD2	TRBV6-1	NA	CASSEHRLAGTQETQYF	TGTGCCAGCAGTGAACATAGGCTAGCGGGAACCCAAGAGACCCAGTACTTC
12	TRBJ2-7	NA	TRBV19	NA	CASSSTSYEQYF	TGTGCCAGTAGTAGTACCTCCTACGAGCAGTACTTC
15	TRBJ2-7	TRBD2	TRBV5-4	NA	CASTTSGTSSYEQYF	TGTGCCAGCACTACTAGCGGCACCAGCTCCTACGAGCAGTACTTC
12	TRBJ2-7	NA	TRBV12-3/TRBV12-4	NA	CASSLRVYEQYF	TGTGCCAGCAGTTTGCGGGTCTACGAGCAGTACTTC
15	TRBJ1-2	TRBD1	TRBV5-1	once	CASSIDPGGDYGYTF	TGCGCCAGCAGTATCGACCCAGGGGGCGACTATGGCTACACCTTC
12	TRBJ2-7	TRBD1	TRBV5-1	NA	CASRLSGTGGTF	TGCGCCAGCAGACTATCCGGGACAGGGGGGACCTTC
18	TRBJ2-7	NA	TRBV21-1	NA	CASSKGTSGGEVWDEQYF	TGTGCCAGCAGCAAAGGGACTAGCGGGGGGGAAGTATGGGACGAGCAGTACTTC
15	TRBJ1-6	NA	TRBV5-1	NA	CASSLEGQNNSPLHF	TGCGCCAGCAGCTTGGAAGGACAGAATAATTCACCCCTCCACTTT
15	TRBJ1-1	NA	TRBV4-2	once	CASSQDRSRYTEAFF	TGTGCCAGCAGCCAAGATCGCAGTCGGTACACTGAAGCTTTCTTT
15	TRBJ2-3	TRBD1	TRBV6-7	NA	CASSYRTGDTDTQYF	TGTGCCAGCAGTTACCGGACAGGGGACACAGATACGCAGTATTTT
15	TRBJ2-2	TRBD2	TRBV15	NA	CATMKIAGVPGELFF	TGTGCCACCATGAAGATAGCGGGAGTCCCCGGGGAGCTGTTTTTT
13	TRBJ2-7	NA	TRBV12-3/TRBV12-4	NA	CASSLMPTYEQYF	TGTGCCAGCAGTTTGATGCCAACCTACGAGCAGTACTTC
13	TRBJ1-2	NA	TRBV7-9	once	CASSPGVTPRYTF	TGTGCCAGCAGCCCCGGGGTAACCCCTCGCTACACCTTC
15	TRBJ2-3	NA	TRBV7-3	NA	CASSFLAGITDTQYF	TGTGCCAGCAGCTTCCTGGCGGGCATCACAGATACGCAGTATTTT
16	TRBJ2-2	TRBD2	TRBV7-2	NA	CASSNYGTSGVRELFF	TGTGCCAGCAGCAACTACGGGACTAGCGGGGTTCGGGAGCTGTTTTTT
15	TRBJ2-1	NA	TRBV5-5	NA	CASSLGPGRFNEQFF	TGTGCCAGCAGCTTGGGGCCGGGCCGCTTCAATGAGCAGTTCTTC
17	TRBJ2-3	TRBD2	TRBV7-7	NA	CASSADYGRPGPDTQYF	TGTGCCAGCAGCGCCGATTACGGGAGGCCCGGTCCGGATACGCAGTATTTT
16	TRBJ1-5	TRBD1	TRBV19	NA	CASSIGQGAGNQPQHF	TGTGCCAGTAGTATCGGACAGGGGGCGGGCAATCAGCCCCAGCATTTT
13	TRBJ2-7	NA	TRBV19	NA	CASSMIGGYEQYF	TGTGCCAGTAGTATGATAGGGGGCTACGAGCAGTACTTC
18	TRBJ2-7	TRBD2	TRBV7-6	NA	CASSAGLAGELGDYEQYF	TGTGCCAGCAGCGCCGGACTAGCGGGAGAACTTGGGGACTACGAGCAGTACTTC
14	TRBJ2-3	NA	TRBV10-3	few	CAISGTGTTVTQYF	TGTGCCATCAGTGGGACAGGGACTACCGTTACGCAGTATTTT
12	TRBJ2-7	NA	TRBV2	NA	CASSVLSYEQYF	TGTGCCAGCAGTGTCTTGTCCTACGAGCAGTACTTC
13	TRBJ1-1	NA	TRBV7-3	NA	CASSSRGGTEAFF	TGTGCCAGCAGCAGCAGGGGTGGTACTGAAGCTTTCTTT
12	TRBJ1-2	NA	TRBV14	NA	CASSPGVYGYTF	TGTGCCAGCAGCCCCGGGGTCTATGGCTACACCTTC
13	TRBJ1-2	NA	TRBV25-1	NA	CASSEKVIGGYTF	TGTGCCAGCAGTGAAAAGGTTATCGGGGGCTACACCTTC
14	TRBJ2-7	TRBD1	TRBV19	NA	CASSKGQETYEQYF	TGTGCCAGTAGTAAGGGACAGGAGACCTACGAGCAGTACTTC
15	TRBJ2-3	NA	TRBV24-1	NA	CATPPRRSKTDTQYF	TGTGCCACCCCCCCGCGCAGGAGCAAAACAGATACGCAGTATTTT
11	TRBJ2-7	NA	TRBV28	few	CASSFGQVVNF	TGTGCCAGCAGTTTTGGTCAGGTCGTGAACTTC
17	TRBJ1-4	TRBD1	TRBV7-2	once	CASSLDGGQASNEKLFF	TGTGCCAGCAGCTTAGATGGAGGACAGGCCTCTAACGAAAAACTGTTTTTT
13	TRBJ2-3	TRBD1	TRBV11-2	once	CASSLTQGNTQYF	TGTGCCAGCAGCCTTACACAGGGGAATACGCAGTATTTT
15	TRBJ2-3	NA	TRBV9	NA	CASSVGGTAGDTQYF	TGTGCCAGCAGCGTAGGTGGGACAGCGGGAGATACGCAGTATTTT
13	TRBJ1-1	NA	TRBV7-6	once	CASSLAMNTEAFF	TGTGCCAGCAGCTTAGCGATGAACACTGAAGCTTTCTTT
20	TRBJ1-6	TRBD1	TRBV5-4	NA	CASSPGPRGGTGGYNSPLHF	TGTGCCAGCAGTCCAGGCCCCCGAGGTGGGACAGGGGGTTATAATTCACCCCTCCACTTT
14	TRBJ2-5	NA	TRBV7-3	NA	CASSLGPGEETQYF	TGTGCCAGCAGCTTAGGACCGGGCGAAGAGACCCAGTACTTC
13	TRBJ1-2	NA	TRBV7-3	NA	CASSFTGSGGYTF	TGTGCCAGCAGCTTTACGGGGTCGGGTGGCTACACCTTC
16	TRBJ2-7	NA	TRBV7-6	NA	CASSLVFQGGWYEQYF	TGTGCCAGCAGCTTAGTTTTTCAGGGAGGTTGGTACGAGCAGTACTTC
15	TRBJ2-3	TRBD1	TRBV19	NA	CASSRGQGRTDTQYF	TGTGCCAGTAGTAGGGGACAGGGCCGTACAGATACGCAGTATTTT
19	TRBJ1-2	TRBD1	TRBV18	once	CASSPLRDRGLTSNYGYTF	TGTGCCAGCTCACCTCTCCGGGACAGGGGGCTCACAAGTAACTATGGCTACACCTTC
15	TRBJ1-5	NA	TRBV19	NA	CASNTRAKPNQPQHF	TGTGCCAGTAATACCCGGGCTAAACCCAATCAGCCCCAGCATTTT
11	TRBJ1-1	NA	TRBV25-1	NA	CASNELGRAFF	TGTGCCAGCAACGAGTTGGGTAGAGCTTTCTTT